These 2 T cell receptor beta chains came from one sample sequenced in a study of cytomegalovirus exposure and HLA in healthy donors. PCR was performed using 60 Vbeta and 13 Jbeta primers. Only in-frame clones appear in the TCRdb table, and some are missing; sequencing was by immunoSEQ multiplex PCR. The sample holds fewer than 200,000 clones, less than 85% seen once. The material sequenced was PBMCs. These receptors were taken from a boy aged 5-17 years in good health and CMV-seronegative.

The rearrangement uses TRBV5-6 and TRBJ2-2; 12 nucleotides line up with TRBD2. The CDR3 has 18 amino acids. V was clipped by 4 bases and J by 3 bases; unmatched bases: 10. CDR1 is SGHDT, CDR2 YYEEEE, per germline. The CDR3: CASSLTPTSGGHTGELFF. The CDR3, as DNA: TGTGCCAGCAGCCTCACGCCTACTAGCGGGGGGCACACCGGGGAGCTGTTTTTT.

There are a few counts of this clone. The chain links TRBV30 to TRBJ2-3; 8 nucleotides match TRBD2. The ends lost 3 bases at V and 0 bases at J; junction bases unmatched: 5. Germline-derived CDR1 and CDR2 are GTSNPN and SVGIG (reference sequence). CDR3 length: 15 residues. The CDR3 reads CAWSESGGSTDTQYF. For the CDR3, the DNA is TGTGCCTGGAGCGAAAGCGGGGGTAGCACAGATACGCAGTATTTT.